The present entry profiles one T cell receptor beta chain with its context. Unmatched junction bases numbered 4, after V lost 2 bases and J lost 1 base. The germline CDR1 and CDR2 sequences are SGHNT and YENEEA. CDR3 length: 16 residues. Repertoires were generated with immunoSEQ multiplex PCR, while TCRdb's copy carries only in-frame clones and drops some. Seen here are tens of thousands of clones, under 90% observed once, and the top ten hold about 7%. Prior autoimmune disease or systemic immunosuppression barred patients. The data belong to a study of OX40 agonist ivuxolimab in advanced cancers. Study as a whole: Patients got intravenous ivuxolimab at 0.01 to 10 mg/kg every 2 weeks. Therapy given before enrollment (anti-PD-1, anti-PD-L1 or anti-CTLA-4) was allowed, and around 40% had some. Partial responses occurred in three patients (one hepatocellular carcinoma, two cutaneous melanoma).

The chain links TRBV11-3 to TRBJ2-1, with TRBD2 matching over 8 bases. The TCR originated in an adult with an advanced solid tumor such as melanoma, head and neck, liver or kidney cancer. Specimen: CD4+ or CD8+ T cells sorted from blood, collected in a trial of the OX40 agonist ivuxolimab. The CDR3 sequence: CASSLTAGGSYNEQFF. Here the CDR3 DNA reads TGTGCCAGCAGCTTAACGGCGGGGGGATCCTACAATGAGCAGTTCTTC.